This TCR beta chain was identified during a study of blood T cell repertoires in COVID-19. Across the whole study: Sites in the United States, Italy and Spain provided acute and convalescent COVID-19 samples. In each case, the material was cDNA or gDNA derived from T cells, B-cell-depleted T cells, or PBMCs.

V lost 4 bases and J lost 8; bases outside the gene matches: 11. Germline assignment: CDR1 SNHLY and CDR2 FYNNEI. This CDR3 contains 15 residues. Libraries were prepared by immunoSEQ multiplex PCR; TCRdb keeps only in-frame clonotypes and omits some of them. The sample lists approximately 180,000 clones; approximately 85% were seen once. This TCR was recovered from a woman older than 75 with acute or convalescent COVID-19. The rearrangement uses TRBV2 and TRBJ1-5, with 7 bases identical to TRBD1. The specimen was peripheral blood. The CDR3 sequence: CASSVQDRSLEPQHF. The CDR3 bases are TGTGCCAGCAGTGTACAGGACAGGTCTTTGGAGCCCCAGCATTTT.